This T cell receptor beta chain emerged from a study of blood T cell repertoires in COVID-19 (TCRdb year 2020). About the full investigation: ImmuneRACE Cohort 3 recovered participants were defined by two consecutive negative NP/OP PCR tests, healthcare professional clearance, or symptom resolution. Samples from collaborators originated in the United States, Italy and Spain and spanned both the acute and convalescent phases of COVID-19. The prospective study material was composed of cDNA or gDNA derived from T cells, B-cell-depleted T cells, or PBMCs. Subjects who had been exposed to COVID-19, were actively infected with it, or had recovered from it provided the deeply sampled blood TCRbeta repertoires that made up the dataset. The repertoires were released in a freely available public database intended as a resource for research on the immune response to SARS-CoV-2. The samples were drawn from the first 160 participants of the ongoing ImmuneRACE study and from 1,200 or so subjects provided by 6 global collaborators. A de-identified subject ID, COVID-19 status, age in years and sex were almost always included in the sample metadata. Where available, HLA class I and class II types were obtained from metadata supplied by the sample provider rather than from assay-based typing. Here is what the overall study found, with its caveats: The quantity of clinical and demographic metadata differed by source and by participant and was supplied without curation.

Reading from cysteine to phenylalanine, the CDR3 counts 14 amino acids. The DNA shown is the 42-base CDR3, in frame from base 1. From V the trimming removes 3 bases and from J it removes 7 bases, while the gene matches leave 6 bases of the junction unaccounted for. In the germline V gene, CDR1 corresponds to SGHTA and CDR2 to FQGTGA. Participants in the prospective study were aged 18 to 89 years, lived in 24 United States geographic areas, and enrolled through a virtual design. To assign participants to cohorts, the prospective study relied on clinical history that participants themselves reported in a screening survey and a study questionnaire. In the prospective study, whole blood, serum and a nasopharyngeal or oropharyngeal swab were collected from each participant by mobile phlebotomists. Over an approximately two-month period, participants in the prospective study had the option of providing additional blood draws and questionnaires. Prospective study blood samples were shipped either frozen or at room temperature before DNA extraction.

Only a few counts were recorded for this clone. The antigen this receptor binds is unknown. No per-base quality is available; no much larger clone lies one base away. TCRbeta CDR3 regions were amplified from genomic DNA using the immunoSEQ Assay, a bias-controlled multiplex PCR. On the authors' methods: The number of nucleated cells in each sample was estimated from the amplification of reference gene primers within the assay. To quantify the absolute abundance of each unique TCRbeta CDR3 rearrangement, sequence reads were collapsed and filtered. For each sample, productive Simpson clonality was calculated as the square root of Simpson's diversity index across productive rearrangements. TCRdb's version of the immuneACCESS table is confined to in-frame rearrangements and falls short of the full clone set. An unresolved V gene accounts for under half of the shortfall where checked; the remainder is of unknown origin. V, J and clone size were drawn from that table, and D and trimming were deduced from the DNA. Here the sample has under 200,000 clones; 79% occur a single time. Around a fifth of the sample lies in the top ten.

The chain joins TRBV7-3 to TRBJ1-1; 9 bases in between match TRBD1. The TCR sequence derives from a woman between 65 and 79 years old in a cohort exposed to, infected with or recovered from COVID-19 (not recorded which). Sequencing was done on a sample of PBMCs or T cells enriched from blood (not recorded which). DNA sequence: TGTGCCAGCAGCTTTGGCGGGACAGGGTTTGAAGCTTTCTTT. Its translation is CASSFGGTGFEAFF.